This T cell receptor beta chain was observed in a study of T cells in localized non-small cell lung cancer (dated by TCRdb to 2020 to 2021). Some background on the complete study: The study analyzed T cell repertoires of a few hundred early-stage NSCLC patients, comparing tumors and uninvolved tumor-adjacent lungs. The cohort consisted of approximately 220 treatment-naive NSCLC patients whose localized lung tumors had been resected. NSCLC patients had a mean age of around 70 years, and around 140 were male and around 110 female. Overall results and qualifications from the work: Uninvolved tumor-adjacent lung showed the highest T cell clonality, higher than tumor, which suggests more focused antigenic responses in the adjacent lung. Longer overall survival was associated with higher blood T cell density, whereas shorter survival was associated with higher adjacent-lung clonality. A median of around 50 of the top 100 tumor clones were detected in paired uninvolved adjacent lung, and around 30 of these tumor clones were also found among the top 100 clones of the paired uninvolved adjacent lung. Multi-region tumor sequencing was not performed, so intratumor heterogeneity could not be excluded. Because the study design was exploratory, TCR variables were selected using unadjusted p-values without false-discovery rate correction.

There are 13 amino acids in the CDR3, from cysteine to phenylalanine inclusive. CDR3 DNA is the only sequence kept; it has 39 bases, read in frame from the first base. Trimming takes 6 bases from V and 1 base from J, and the germline ends sit 9 bases apart. CDR1 and CDR2 were assigned from the germline V gene as MNHEY and SVGAGI. Regarding this clone: There is no known antigen for this receptor. No much larger clonotype is one base removed from it; base qualities were not supplied.

The immunoSEQ Assay was used to sequence TCR beta CDR3 regions from DNA. On the study's bioinformatics: To compute T cell density, TCR beta template counts were normalized to usable DNA, which was estimated by amplifying housekeeping genes. Using the preseqR package, richness was estimated by extrapolating to 120,000 templates for tissue samples and 400,000 templates for PBMC samples. Clonality was defined by subtracting Pielou's evenness from one. Differential abundance testing on productive amino-acid clonotypes, with a minimum total count of 5 and an alpha of 0.1, was used to identify tissue-enriched TCRs. Repertoire overlap between compartments was quantified with the Jaccard Index and Morisita Overlap Index. GLIPH grouped TCR beta CDR3s together with public tetramer-defined viral CDR3s, and a viral motif had to include at least three viral sequences and also show V-gene enrichment. The table was pulled from immuneACCESS by TCRdb, which kept in-frame rearrangements only. Such tables lose some clones; where checked, under half of the loss comes from unresolved V genes, and the rest has no known cause. V, J and clone size were drawn from that table, and D and trimming were deduced from the DNA. Counted in this sample were around 83,000 clones; around 80% of them appeared once. The biggest ten clones account for about 19% of the sample.

At diagnosis, tumor, uninvolved tumor-adjacent lung and peripheral blood were collected and then preserved as a mix of FFPE and fresh-frozen material. For TCR repertoire profiling, the blood samples were analyzed as peripheral blood mononuclear cells. The chain employs TRBV6-5 and TRBJ1-1; the best D guess is TRBD1, with 5 bases matching. Here the sequenced sample was PBMCs, taken before any cancer treatment. The sequence came from a man aged 35 to 70 with stage II squamous cell lung carcinoma. The DNA sequence follows: TGTGCCAGCAGATCGAGGGGGAACACTGAAGCTTTCTTT. This yields the protein CASRSRGNTEAFF.